Following are 17 T cell receptor beta chains from one sample sequenced in a study of blood T cell repertoires in COVID-19. Sequenced by immunoSEQ multiplex PCR; TCRdb stores in-frame clones only, minus some. The repertoire holds about 140,000 clones, with approximately 85% as singletons. The specimen was peripheral blood. The receptors come from a man aged 45-65 years with acute or convalescent COVID-19.

The table lists this clone with a few counts. The chain joins TRBV27 to TRBJ1-5; maybe TRBD1 (5 bases). Per germline, CDR1 MNHEY and CDR2 SMNVEV (reference sequence). V was shortened by 4 bases and J by 1 base, with 14 bases between the two germline ends. This CDR3 has 16 residues. CDR3 sequence (DNA): TGTGCCAGCAGTTCCAGACCAGGGTTCAGCAATCAGCCCCAGCATTTT. Encoded protein: CASSSRPGFSNQPQHF.

The chain has TRBV15 and TRBJ1-6, with 10 nucleotides matching TRBD1. J was trimmed by 5 bases and V by 4 bases; bases with no gene match: 2. CDR3 length: 15 residues. CDR1 is LNHNV and CDR2 is YYDKDF in the germline V gene (reference sequence). DNA for the CDR3: TGTGCCACCAGCACCGGACAGGGGGATAATTCACCCCTCCACTTT. As protein: CATSTGQGDNSPLHF.

The chain has TRBV6-5 and TRBJ2-5; 7 positions agree with TRBD1. The J segment lost 2 bases and the V segment lost 4 bases, leaving 1 base of the junction unmatched. This CDR3 is 13 amino acids long. Per germline, CDR1 MNHEY and CDR2 SVGAGI. DNA of the CDR3: TGTGCCAGCAGTTCGGGACAGCAAGAGACCCAGTACTTC. Its protein product is CASSSGQQETQYF.

This chain joins TRBV19 and TRBJ2-7, with a possible D match to TRBD1 (7 bases). CDR3 size: 16 residues. V dropped 4 bases and J dropped 3 bases, with 19 bases sitting between them. The germline V gene encodes CDR1 LNHDA and CDR2 SQIVND (reference sequence). The CDR3 reads CASSTQGLQGGYEQYF. The CDR3 coding sequence is TGTGCCAGTAGTACCCAGGGACTTCAGGGGGGCTACGAGCAGTACTTC.

The chain is built from TRBV6-5 and TRBJ1-1; a possible D gene is TRBD1 (5 bases). V lost 6 bases and J 1 base, leaving 9 bases between the germline ends. The germline V gene encodes CDR1 MNHEY and CDR2 SVGAGI. The CDR3 is 13 residues long. This chain's CDR3 is CASSFDRNTEAFF. In nucleotides, the CDR3 is TGTGCCAGCAGCTTCGACAGGAACACTGAAGCTTTCTTT.

The V gene is TRBV10-1, the J gene TRBJ2-7, with D possibly matching TRBD2 (6 bases). The CDR3 length is 14 residues. Trimming removed 8 bases at V and 7 bases at J, with 21 bases between. Looked up from germline, CDR1 is WNHNN and CDR2 is SYGVQD (reference sequence). The CDR3 sequence: CASYHDGPAGEQYF. The CDR3 bases are TGCGCCAGCTACCATGACGGACCCGCGGGGGAGCAGTACTTC.

This chain connects TRBV18 to TRBJ2-7; 10 nucleotides align to TRBD2. In germline, CDR1 is KGHSH, CDR2 LQKENI. V lost 3 bases, J lost 0 bases, and 2 bases stayed unmatched. The CDR3 spans 15 residues. The CDR3 region is CASSPGLADSYEQYF. CDR3 sequence (DNA): TGTGCCAGCTCACCCGGACTAGCGGACTCCTACGAGCAGTACTTC. Based on the CDR3 plus reference TRBV18 and TRBJ2-7, the full variable domain is NAGVMQNPRHLVRRRGQEARLRCSPMKGHSHVYWYRQLPEEGLKFMVYLQKENIIDESGMPKERFSAEFPKEGPSILRIQQVVRGDSAAYFCASSPGLADSYEQYFGPGTRLTVT.

The chain is built from TRBV6-1 and TRBJ2-7; TRBD1 matches 9 bases. From germline, CDR1 is MNHNS and CDR2 SASEGT. The V segment lost 1 base and the J segment 3 bases; nucleotides outside the gene matches: 4. The CDR3 runs 15 residues. The CDR3 is CASSEVGTGIYEQYF. CDR3 nucleotide sequence: TGTGCCAGCAGTGAAGTAGGGACAGGGATCTACGAGCAGTACTTC.

This clone was seen only once. The chain combines TRBV6-2 or TRBV6-3 with TRBJ2-5, with 11 bases lining up with TRBD2. J lost 3 bases, V lost 4 bases, and 4 bases had no gene match. CDR1 is MNHEY, CDR2 SVGEGT, per germline. The CDR3 is 15 amino acids. Here the CDR3 reads CASSLRLAGKETQYF. The DNA of the CDR3 is TGTGCCAGCAGTTTAAGACTAGCGGGAAAAGAGACCCAGTACTTC.

The V and J genes are TRBV28 and TRBJ2-3; D uncertain. This CDR3 comprises 14 residues. V was shortened by 5 bases and J by 2 bases, with 11 bases between the two germline ends. The V gene's germline CDR1 is MDHEN and CDR2 SYDVKM. The CDR3 nucleotides read TGTGCCAGCAGTCCCGACACGAACACAGATACGCAGTATTTT. Its protein product is CASSPDTNTDTQYF.

This clone was found once. The chain has TRBV19 and TRBJ1-5; no clear D gene. The germline V gene has CDR1 LNHDA and CDR2 SQIVND (reference sequence). V was pared by 3 bases and J by 6 bases, with 12 bases between. The CDR3 is 14 amino acids. The CDR3 DNA is TGTGCCAGTAGTATCCGGGGTCGGTTTCAGCCCCAGCATTTT. It codes for CASSIRGRFQPQHF.

The chain couples TRBV4-1 to TRBJ2-3, with D uncertain. Trimming cost V 1 base and J 0 bases, with 11 bases left between them. CDR1 is MGHRA and CDR2 is YSYEKL in the germline V gene. The CDR3 is 16 residues long. CDR3: CASSQGRRSSTDTQYF. DNA for the CDR3: TGCGCCAGCAGCCAAGGGCGCAGGTCTAGCACAGATACGCAGTATTTT.

This clone was picked up one time. The V and J genes are TRBV7-9 and TRBJ2-1; TRBD2 is a possible D gene (5 bases). The CDR3 spans 15 residues. CDR1 and CDR2 (germline): SEHNR, FQNEAQ (reference sequence). V lost 2 bases, J lost 6 bases, and 14 bases lay in between. The chain's CDR3 is CASSLQAERSNEQFF. Here the CDR3 DNA reads TGTGCCAGCAGCTTACAAGCGGAACGGAGCAATGAGCAGTTCTTC.

The chain uses TRBV2 and TRBJ2-5; 9 bases fit TRBD1. Trimming cost V 5 bases and J 5 bases; bases outside gene matches: 6. The CDR3 has 14 residues. In germline, CDR1 is SNHLY, CDR2 FYNNEI. CDR3: CASSPGQGGETQYF. CDR3 sequence (DNA): TGTGCCAGCAGTCCGGGACAGGGAGGGGAGACCCAGTACTTC.

V gene TRBV6-5 combines with J gene TRBJ1-5, with 7 bases matching TRBD1. CDR1 MNHEY and CDR2 SVGAGI come from the germline V gene. The CDR3 totals 14 residues. V was pared by 10 bases and J by 5 bases, with 11 bases of the junction left unmatched. CDR3 amino acids: CATSPSDRHQPQHF. The DNA for the CDR3 is TGTGCCACCTCCCCATCGGACAGGCATCAGCCCCAGCATTTT.

V is TRBV30 and J is TRBJ2-7, with 7 bases that match TRBD1. The CDR3 has 14 residues. Unmatched junction bases numbered 7, after V lost 1 base and J lost 4 bases. CDR1 is GTSNPN, CDR2 SVGIG, per germline (reference sequence). The CDR3 reads CAWSARQGLYEQYF. CDR3 DNA sequence: TGTGCCTGGAGTGCCCGACAGGGATTATACGAGCAGTACTTC.

As regards this clone: This is likely an artifact of a read error, given a far larger clone one base away. The chain joins TRBV12-3 or TRBV12-4 to TRBJ1-1; D possibly corresponds to TRBD1 (6 bases). V lost 9 bases and J lost 4, with 12 bases in between. The CDR3 is 12 amino acids. The CDR3 bases are TGTGCCAGTAGAAGGGGGATCACTGAAGCTTTCTTT. This codes for CASRRGITEAFF.